This T cell receptor (beta chain) emerged from a study of blood T cell repertoires in COVID-19 (dated by TCRdb to about 2020). A note on the overall study: Collaborator samples came from the United States, Italy and Spain and covered acute and convalescent phases of COVID-19. The material from the prospective study consisted of cDNA or gDNA derived from T cells, B-cell-depleted T cells, or PBMCs. A freely available public database, intended as a resource for researchers studying the immune response to SARS-CoV-2, is where the repertoires were released. Deeply sampled blood TCRbeta repertoires from subjects exposed to, actively infected with, or recovered from COVID-19 were included in the dataset. Where HLA class I and class II types were available, the types were taken from metadata supplied by the sample provider, not from assay-based typing. Samples were obtained from the ongoing ImmuneRACE study (first 160 participants) and from 1,254 subjects provided by 6 global collaborators. Nearly every sample came with metadata listing a de-identified subject ID, COVID-19 status, age in years and sex.

In Seattle, one collaborating source enrolled patients while the infection was active and tracked those patients longitudinally over the course of disease. Collaborating institutions collected whole blood in K2EDTA tubes following their own protocols. For TCRbeta analysis, collaborators shipped samples in one of three forms: frozen whole blood, isolated PBMCs, or DNA extracted from either of those sample types. Comments on this clone: Its antigen specificity is not known. No qualities accompany the bases; no much larger clone lies one base away.

The paper's findings and limits, for the study overall: The amount of clinical and demographic metadata varied by source and participant and was provided uncurated.

CDR3 length: 13 amino acids, cysteine to phenylalanine. Only the CDR3 DNA stays, 39 bases, in frame from base 1. Sequences MRHNA (CDR1) and SNTAGT (CDR2) are obtained from the germline V gene. V loses 10 bases of germline sequence and J loses 7 bases, and the interval between the two ends is 17 bases. TCRbeta CDR3 regions were amplified from genomic DNA using the immunoSEQ Assay, a bias-controlled multiplex PCR. The authors' analysis ran thus. Nucleated cell counts per sample were estimated from amplification of reference gene primers within the assay. Sequence reads were collapsed and filtered to measure the absolute abundance of every unique TCRbeta CDR3 rearrangement. For each sample, productive Simpson clonality was calculated by taking the square root of Simpson's diversity index across productive rearrangements. TCRdb re-hosts the immuneACCESS table, in-frame sequences only. Its copies lack some clones; in the studies checked, an unresolved V gene accounts for under half of them, and the cause for the rest is not known. V and J calls and clone size are as listed in that table; D and trimming were resolved from the DNA. The sample table shows about 480,000 clones, and 80% to 90% are seen once. The top ten constitute about 1% of the sample.

The sample taken for sequencing was peripheral blood. The TCR was taken from a man younger than 35 with COVID-19, enrolled during active disease. The V and J segments used are TRBV6-4 and TRBJ2-1; the best D guess is TRBD2, with 6 bases matching. DNA sequence: TGTGCCACCGGGACTTCCTCGAGGAATGAGCAGTTCTTC. Its translation is CATGTSSRNEQFF.